A single T cell receptor beta chain is shown here with its context. No cognate antigen has been identified for it. No qualities accompany the bases; no much larger clone lies one base away. Sequences SGHRS (CDR1) and YFSETQ (CDR2) are obtained from the germline V gene. V and J are truncated by 2 bases and 4 bases respectively, leaving an intervening sequence of 9 bases. From its cysteine to its phenylalanine, the CDR3 spans 13 amino acids. Here the CDR3 DNA is all that survives: 39 bases in frame from base 1. The data originate from a study of vaccination and CD4 T cells after COVID-19 (dated by TCRdb to between 2022 and 2023). Study-level background: Six males and four females were included in the convalescent cohort, with two Hispanic individuals, seven Caucasians, two Asians and one multiracial person represented. The cultures were stimulated with overlapping spike peptide pools from SARS-CoV-2 and from the common cold coronaviruses HCoV-NL63, HCoV-OC43 and HCoV-229E. In 10 COVID-19 convalescent patients and several infection-naive healthy vaccine recipients, researchers compared the spike-specific CD4+ TCR repertoire from before mRNA vaccination with the repertoire from after. Control cultures used a CEFX viral epitope pool as positive control, an HIV-1 Nef peptide pool as negative control, or no peptide. Each participant got two doses of either the Pfizer-BioNTech BNT162b2 vaccine (n=8) or the Moderna mRNA-1273 vaccine (n=2). Post-COVID blood samples from convalescent patients were collected a median of about 110 days after diagnosis, with a range of 35 to 161 days. In an earlier paper using these donors, memory CD4+ T cell crossreactivity between SARS-CoV-2 and common cold coronavirus spike proteins was assessed at the TCR clonotype level. Post-vaccine blood samples were obtained a median of approximately 74 days after the second vaccine dose, with a range of roughly 14 to 241 days. What the authors observed across the whole study: Only a relatively small number of convalescent patients were included in the study, and early timepoints following natural infection were not analyzed. Nearly all vaccine-specific clones in convalescent patients (304 of 307) were mono-reactive for SARS-CoV-2 spike rather than cross-reactive with common cold coronaviruses. Among the post-vaccine SARS-CoV-2-reactive clones in convalescent patients, a median 86.3% showed up only after vaccination, which suggests vaccine-specific priming. The median count of SARS-CoV-2-reactive clonotypes went up from about 23 after infection to some 38 after vaccination, although the change was not significant.

The treatment or condition label for this specimen denotes: approximately 9-day PBMC culture with coronavirus spike peptide pools or control peptides (ViraFEST assay). CD4+ T cells from unexposed donors were collected before the COVID-19 pandemic (2011-2018). The ViraFEST assay was used in the study, in which antigen-specific T cells were expanded with peptide pools and expanded clonotypes were subsequently identified by TCR sequencing. Each well held 2.1 million or so PBMCs cultured in IMDM containing roughly 5% human AB serum and 10 IU/ml IL-2, with around 9.7 ug/ml peptide pools added. Half of the culture medium was replaced with fresh IL-2-containing medium on days 3 and 7. After around 11 days of culture, CD4+ T cells were isolated by negative selection using the EasySep CD4+ T cell isolation kit. As far as cell numbers permitted, CD4+ T cells from unexposed donors were tested for reactivity against SARS-CoV-2 S and N as well as four spike pools from common cold coronaviruses. Ficoll-Paque Plus gradient centrifugation was used to isolate PBMCs from whole blood, and the isolated PBMCs were then either used fresh or cryopreserved at -140C. Triplicate wells were generally used for each culture condition. The leukapheresis product used for the unexposed donors was purchased from a commercial source.

Receptor libraries were prepared by PCR. At the Johns Hopkins FTIC core, DNA from the cultured CD4+ T cells underwent TCR sequencing with the Oncomine TCR Beta short-read assay. The QIAamp micro DNA kit was used to extract genomic DNA from the cultured CD4+ T cells. Oncomine TCR Beta libraries from cultured CD4+ T cells were pooled using unique dual indexes and sequenced on an Illumina iSeq 100. The original pipeline was this. Non-productive sequences were removed, and CDR3s that did not start with C, did not end with F or W, or were shorter than 7 amino acids were discarded. Antigen-specific clonotypes were identified with the MANAFEST web application by comparing peptide-stimulated wells with reference and other culture wells. An FDR below 0.05, an odds ratio above 5, and a productive frequency above 0.1% in at least two of three replicate wells were required for clones to be considered positive. Cross-reactive clonotypes were defined as significantly expanded in both SARS-CoV-2 spike wells and at least one common cold coronavirus spike condition. CDR3 homology was assessed with Levenshtein distances (stringdist) and unrooted phylogenetic trees (ape) in R version 3.6.1. The public sequencing data were trimmed at Q25 with fastp and processed into clonotypes with MiXCR by TCRdb, which kept only in-frame beta chains. Each record represents a unique CDR3 protein, reported with the most common genes and DNA among its rows. TCRdb, not the authors, supplied the V and J calls. Present in this sample are 5,000 or so distinct CDR3 sequences, 42% of which were seen just once. In total, the top ten clones hold around 38% of the sample.

This receptor chain uses TRBV5-1 and TRBJ1-2; no D gene is confidently identified. The source is a human donor in good health. Sequenced: CD4+ T cells from blood, cultured in vitro. CDR3 protein: CASSFGVSYGYTF. The DNA sequence is given as TGCGCCAGCAGCTTCGGGGTTAGCTATGGCTACACCTTC.